This T cell receptor beta chain derives from a study of T cells in localized non-small cell lung cancer. Study-level results: Prolonged overall survival went with higher T cell density in the blood. Maximal T cell clonality occurred in uninvolved adjacent lung, with tumor ranking below it. Appearances in adjacent lung were noted for a median roughly 50 of the top 100 tumor clones.

It was adjacent lung free of atypia that was taken, at least 2 cm from the tumor margin. Clones were sequenced by immunoSEQ multiplex PCR, and TCRdb holds only the in-frame ones, with some missing. Altogether fewer than 2,000 clones are present, roughly 30% being singletons, with the ten largest covering around 20%. About this clone itself: The antigen is not known.

CDR3 length: 17 amino acids. This receptor was taken from a male donor aged 60 or over with stage I squamous cell lung carcinoma. Sequences were derived from normal lung tissue next to the tumor, sampled before any cancer treatment. The chain employs TRBV21-1 and TRBJ1-1; no DNA check was done on the table's D call, TRBD1. TRBV21-1 is a pseudogene segment. The CDR3 loop reads CASSKQGFSLENTEAFF. In nucleotides, the CDR3 is TGTGCCAGCAGTAAACAGGGCTTCTCATTGGAGAACACTGAAGCTTTCTTT.